One sample yielded the 2 T cell receptor beta chains listed below, sequenced in a study of T-cell reconstitution after alpha-beta-depleted transplantation in children. The TCRbeta library was prepared with unique molecular identifiers. TCRdb reprocessed the PCR reads with MiXCR, giving one entry per CDR3 protein. In the table there are roughly 220,000 distinct CDR3 sequences, under 8.5% of which are singletons. The starting material was PBMCs, mostly from graft donor cells, obtained 360 days after TCRalphabeta/CD19-depleted stem cell transplant. The origin of the receptors is a male patient aged 2-15 years who had a stem cell transplant for acute myeloid leukemia, so the T cells may come from the graft donor.

V and J are TRBV29-1 and TRBJ2-1; D not certain. The germline V gene has CDR1 SQVTM and CDR2 ANQGSEA. The CDR3 spans 12 residues. The V and J ends lost 2 bases and 6 bases respectively, with 8 bases between them. The CDR3 DNA reads TGCAGCGTTGAATTGAGTTCCAATGAGCAGTTCTTC. It is translated as CSVELSSNEQFF.

The table lists this clonotype with a few counts. The chain is built from TRBV18 and TRBJ2-6; 9 bases match TRBD2. Trimming at V came to 7 bases and at J to 2 bases, leaving 0 bases not matched to a gene. CDR1 KGHSH and CDR2 LQKENI come from the germline V gene. CDR3 length: 14 residues. CDR3 region: CASLAGAGANVLTF. The CDR3 DNA follows: TGTGCCAGCTTAGCGGGGGCTGGGGCCAACGTCCTGACTTTC.